This TCR beta chain was documented in a study of shared clonotypes between healthy human individuals. As for the study in general: Per-donor plates numbered three CD4 naive, three CD4 memory, two CD8 naive and one CD8 memory.

Whole-study findings and limits: In several donors, around 4.8% of naive CD4 clonotypes appeared in common. Memory subsets generally showed lower estimated richness than naive subsets.

Several immunoSEQ plates received, in even portions, the genomic DNA of each subset. Only in-frame clones appear in the TCRdb table, and some are missing; sequencing was by immunoSEQ multiplex PCR. The sample shows over 850,000 clones, 78% of them seen only once. With V trimmed by 0 bases and J by 5 bases, 6 bases remained unmatched. This CDR3 contains 15 residues. Germline lookup yields CDR1 KGHSH and CDR2 LQKENI. For this clone: Its antigen is currently unknown.

The V gene is TRBV18, the J gene TRBJ2-5, with 7 bases aligning to TRBD1. This sequence originates from a man aged 18-30 years in good health. Some clones in this sample may be carry-over from other donors' samples. Sequencing used memory CD4+ T cells from PBMCs. Subset given: CD45RA-negative fraction. The CDR3 spells CASSPPRGGEETQYF. CDR3 DNA: TGTGCCAGCTCACCACCCCGAGGGGGCGAGGAGACCCAGTACTTC.